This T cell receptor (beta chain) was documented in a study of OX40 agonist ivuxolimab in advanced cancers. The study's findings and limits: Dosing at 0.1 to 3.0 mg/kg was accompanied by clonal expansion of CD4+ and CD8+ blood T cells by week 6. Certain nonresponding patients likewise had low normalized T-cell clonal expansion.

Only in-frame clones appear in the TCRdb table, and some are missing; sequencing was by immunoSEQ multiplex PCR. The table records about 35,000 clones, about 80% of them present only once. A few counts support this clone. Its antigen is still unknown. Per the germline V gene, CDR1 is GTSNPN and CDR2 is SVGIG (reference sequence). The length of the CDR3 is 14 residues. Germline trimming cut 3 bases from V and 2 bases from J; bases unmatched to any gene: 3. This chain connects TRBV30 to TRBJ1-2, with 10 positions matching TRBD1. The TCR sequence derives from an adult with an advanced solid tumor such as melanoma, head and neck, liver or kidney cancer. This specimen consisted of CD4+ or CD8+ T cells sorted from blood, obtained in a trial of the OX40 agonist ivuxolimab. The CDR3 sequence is CAWRGQGGNYGYTF. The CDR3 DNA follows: TGTGCCTGGAGAGGACAGGGGGGAAACTATGGCTACACCTTC.